This T cell receptor beta chain was documented in a study of T cells in Graves' hyperthyroidism and ophthalmopathy. The overall study: Peripheral blood sampling occurred at initial diagnosis, before any treatment. Points from the study as a whole: Blood samples included most of the expanded thyroid clonotypes exceeding 0.001. Ophthalmopathy and stable hyperthyroidism were separated by a 13 V-J model.

What was amplified from RNA transcripts were TCR beta CDR3 regions. A set of HTBI primers served as the primers for a first-round RT-PCR of the TCR CDR3. A single record per CDR3 protein comes from TCRdb applying MiXCR to the multiplex PCR reads. This table has 500,000 or so distinct CDR3 sequences, 15% to 20% appearing once. Ophthalmopathy patients showed a Clinical Activity Score of at least 3, NOSPECS grade of at least 4 and duration under 3 months. The CDR3 loop spans 13 amino acids. Germline CDR1 MNHNS, CDR2 SASEGT. V shed 8 bases and J 1 base; nucleotides not matched to a gene: 4. On this clonotype: Its target is unknown.

The specimen was blood. The sequence was obtained from a woman between 18 and 29 years old with Graves' ophthalmopathy. The chain has TRBV6-1 and TRBJ2-5, with 7 positions matching TRBD1. The chain's CDR3 is CASGDSSQETQYF. The CDR3 DNA sequence: TGTGCCAGCGGGGACAGCTCCCAAGAGACCCAGTACTTC.